These T cell receptor beta chains were read from a single sample in a study of Ad26.COV2.S vaccination and SARS-CoV-2 variants. Data came from immunoSEQ multiplex PCR; TCRdb stores just in-frame clones and leaves some out. The sample shows roughly 380,000 clones, around 84% of them seen only once. The sample consisted of peripheral blood, taken in a trial of Ad26.COV2.S vaccine versus placebo. Receptors were obtained from a person between 18 and 59 years old who received the Ad26.COV2.S COVID-19 vaccine or a placebo. CDR3s include the opening cysteine and the closing phenylalanine or tryptophan.

v_call | cdr3_length | cdr3_aa
TRBV30 | 12 | CAWSETGIGYTF
TRBV30 | 19 | CAWSAGTSGTLHQRRELFF
TRBV9 | 15 | CASSVDGQGRSPLHF
TRBV28 | 17 | CASSLLSGGISYNEQFF
TRBV7-9 | 14 | CASSLVRGNNEQFF
TRBV19 | 15 | CASNSDSRPYNEQFF
TRBV28 | 15 | CASSTPGPYNSPLHF
TRBV30 | 14 | CAWSNRAGANVLTF
TRBV19 | 15 | CASSPRGALSEKLFF
TRBV10-1 | 15 | CASSESETGQHEQFF
TRBV6-4 | 15 | CASKGQETTNYGYTF
TRBV11-2 | 15 | CASSLSGGSGNTIYF
TRBV11-2 | 16 | CASSPPLGGRMNEQFF
TRBV28 | 17 | CASSSPFRGGGTDTQYF
TRBV7-2 | 12 | CASSSSGGTQYF
TRBV4-3 | 15 | CASSNEDRGPYEQYF
TRBV7-2 | 13 | CASSLVFRGELFF
TRBV5-4 | 16 | CASSLSDRGRTGELFF
TRBV6-5 | 15 | CASSYRGDREYGYTF
TRBV5-1 | 16 | CASSFSSAGATYEQYF
TRBV13 | 16 | CASSSYPGQGNHEQYF
TRBV14 | 14 | CASSRFLSLDTQYF
TRBV6-5 | 15 | CASSPRWSLANEQFF
TRBV7-8 | 17 | CASSLADRRYTNEKLFF
TRBV5-4 | 15 | CASSLGPNSNQPQHF
TRBV12-3/TRBV12-4 | 13 | CASSLKAPLEQYF
TRBV5-5 | 11 | CASRLEETQYF
TRBV27 | 14 | CASKGSGGRNEQFF
TRBV11-2 | 14 | CASSRGQYNQPQHF
TRBV28 | 15 | CASTTSGRFGETQYF
TRBV7-2 | 15 | CASSFTGTASTEAFF
TRBV24-1 | 16 | CATSDLYGEGFNEQFF
TRBV27 | 14 | CASRDRASQETQYF
TRBV5-1 | 18 | CASSLWGTGTSGDNEQFF
TRBV7-6 | 14 | CASSLVTSGDEQFF
TRBV4-3 | 16 | CASSQDTGFLREKLFF
TRBV29-1 | 13 | CSVRDLGGEKLFF
TRBV7-2 | 15 | CASSVGTGREETQYF